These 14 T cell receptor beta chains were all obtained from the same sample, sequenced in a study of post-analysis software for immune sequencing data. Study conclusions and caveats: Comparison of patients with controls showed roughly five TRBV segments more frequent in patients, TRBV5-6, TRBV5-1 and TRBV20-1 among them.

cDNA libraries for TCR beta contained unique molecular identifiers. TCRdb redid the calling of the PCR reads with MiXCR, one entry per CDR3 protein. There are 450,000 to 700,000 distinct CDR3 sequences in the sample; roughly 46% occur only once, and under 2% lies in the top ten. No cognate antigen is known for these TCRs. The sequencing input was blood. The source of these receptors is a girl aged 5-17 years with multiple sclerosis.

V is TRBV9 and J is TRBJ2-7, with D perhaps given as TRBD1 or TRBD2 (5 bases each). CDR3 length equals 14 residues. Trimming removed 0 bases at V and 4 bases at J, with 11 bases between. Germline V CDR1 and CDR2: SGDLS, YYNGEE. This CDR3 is CASSVGGAGYEQYF. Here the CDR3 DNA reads TGTGCCAGCAGCGTAGGAGGGGCAGGGTACGAGCAGTACTTC.

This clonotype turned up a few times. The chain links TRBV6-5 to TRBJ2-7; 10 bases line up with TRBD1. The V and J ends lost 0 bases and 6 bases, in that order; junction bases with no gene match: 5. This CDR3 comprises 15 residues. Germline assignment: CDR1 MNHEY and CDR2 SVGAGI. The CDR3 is CASSYSPGQGFEQYF. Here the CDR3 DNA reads TGTGCCAGCAGTTACTCACCGGGACAGGGGTTCGAGCAGTACTTC.

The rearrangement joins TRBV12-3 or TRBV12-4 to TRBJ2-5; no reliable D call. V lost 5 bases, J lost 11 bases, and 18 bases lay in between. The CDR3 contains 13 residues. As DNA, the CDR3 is TGTGCCAGCAGTACCAGTCTATATAGACCGCAGTACTTC. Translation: CASSTSLYRPQYF.

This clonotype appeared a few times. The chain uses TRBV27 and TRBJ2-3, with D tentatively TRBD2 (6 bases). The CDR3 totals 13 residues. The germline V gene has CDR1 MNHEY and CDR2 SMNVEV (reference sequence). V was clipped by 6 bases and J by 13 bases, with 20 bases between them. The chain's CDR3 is CASRMPRGAAEYF. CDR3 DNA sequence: TGTGCCAGCAGAATGCCGCGGGGAGCGGCGGAGTATTTT.

The CDR3 region is CASSYYGQGNYGYTF. The CDR3 DNA reads TGTGCCAGCAGTTACTACGGACAGGGAAACTATGGCTACACCTTC. V usage is TRBV6-5 and J usage is TRBJ1-2; TRBD1 matches at 8 bases. CDR3 length: 15 residues. Germline V gene lookup returns CDR1 MNHEY and CDR2 SVGAGI. After removal of 1 base from V and 2 bases from J, the junction contained 3 bases not matched to a gene.

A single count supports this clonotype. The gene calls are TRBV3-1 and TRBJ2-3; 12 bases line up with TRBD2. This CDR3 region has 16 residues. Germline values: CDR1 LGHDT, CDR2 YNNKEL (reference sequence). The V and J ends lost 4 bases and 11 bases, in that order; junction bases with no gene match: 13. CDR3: CASSPYTTSGRSRQYF. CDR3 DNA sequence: TGTGCCAGCAGCCCCTACACGACTAGCGGGAGATCGCGGCAGTATTTT.

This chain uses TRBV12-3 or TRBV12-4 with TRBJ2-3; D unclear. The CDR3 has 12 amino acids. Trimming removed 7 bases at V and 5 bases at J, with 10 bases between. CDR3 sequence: CASTLHGDTQYF. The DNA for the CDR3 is TGTGCCAGCACCCTTCATGGAGATACGCAGTATTTT.

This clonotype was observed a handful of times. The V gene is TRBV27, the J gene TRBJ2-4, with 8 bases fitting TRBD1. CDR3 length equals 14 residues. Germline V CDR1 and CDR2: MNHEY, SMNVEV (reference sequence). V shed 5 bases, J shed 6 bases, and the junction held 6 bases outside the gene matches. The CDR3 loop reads CASSPNRGANIQYF. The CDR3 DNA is TGTGCCAGCAGTCCCAACAGGGGGGCAAACATTCAGTACTTC.

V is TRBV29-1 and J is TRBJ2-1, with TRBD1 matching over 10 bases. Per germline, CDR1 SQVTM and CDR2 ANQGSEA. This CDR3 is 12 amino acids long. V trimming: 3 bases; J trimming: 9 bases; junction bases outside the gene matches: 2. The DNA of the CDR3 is TGCAGCGTTGACCGGGACAGGGGTGAGCAGTTCTTC. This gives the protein CSVDRDRGEQFF.

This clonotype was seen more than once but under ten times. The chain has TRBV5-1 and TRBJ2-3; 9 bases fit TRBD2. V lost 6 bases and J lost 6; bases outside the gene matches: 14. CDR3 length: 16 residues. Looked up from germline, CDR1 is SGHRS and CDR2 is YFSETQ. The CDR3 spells CASTVTPGLASDTQYF. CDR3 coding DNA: TGCGCCAGCACCGTTACCCCGGGACTAGCTTCGGATACGCAGTATTTT.

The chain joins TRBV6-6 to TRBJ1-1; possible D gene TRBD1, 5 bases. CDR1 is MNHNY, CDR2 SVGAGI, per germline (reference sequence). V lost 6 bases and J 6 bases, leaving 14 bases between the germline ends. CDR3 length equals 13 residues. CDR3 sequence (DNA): TGTGCCAGCAGGTCCGATGGGGCAGCTGAAGCTTTCTTT. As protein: CASRSDGAAEAFF.

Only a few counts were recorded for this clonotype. Written as DNA, the CDR3 is TGTGCCAGCAGCGACCCATATGGCTACACCTTC. Its protein is CASSDPYGYTF. The genes are TRBV28 and TRBJ1-2; D unresolved. The germline gives CDR1 MDHEN, CDR2 SYDVKM. This CDR3 is built from 11 residues. The V and J ends lost 6 bases and 5 bases respectively, with 7 bases between them.

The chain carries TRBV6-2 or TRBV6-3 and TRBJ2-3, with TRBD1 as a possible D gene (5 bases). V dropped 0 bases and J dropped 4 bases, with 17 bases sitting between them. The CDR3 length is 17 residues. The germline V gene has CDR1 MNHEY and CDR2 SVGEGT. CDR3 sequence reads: CASSYSIGQGGADTQYF. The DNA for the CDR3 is TGTGCCAGCAGTTACTCGATTGGTCAGGGCGGTGCAGATACGCAGTATTTT.

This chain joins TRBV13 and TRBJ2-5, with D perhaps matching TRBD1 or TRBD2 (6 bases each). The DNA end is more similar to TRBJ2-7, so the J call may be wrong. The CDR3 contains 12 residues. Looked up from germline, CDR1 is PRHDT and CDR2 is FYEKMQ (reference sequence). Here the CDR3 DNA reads TGTGCCAGCACTCAAGGGGGGCACGAGCAGTACTTC. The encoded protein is CASTQGGHEQYF.